The next 24 T cell receptor beta chains were all read from a single sample in a study of Graves' ophthalmopathy and Graves' hyperthyroidism. Scientists amplified the TCR beta CDR3 regions from RNA transcripts. An opening RT-PCR round employed HTBI primers and preceded a second-round multiplex PCR. TCRdb processed the multiplex PCR reads anew with MiXCR; each CDR3 protein has one entry. Of over a million distinct CDR3 sequences in the sample, less than 45% were seen once. The sample was peripheral blood or thyroid tissue (not recorded which). Receptor source: an adult man with Graves' hyperthyroidism.

This clonotype was counted many times. This rearrangement joins TRBV5-1 to TRBJ2-7, with TRBD2 as a possible D gene (5 bases). Trimming shortened V by 1 base and J by 5 bases, and 7 bases separated the two germline ends. CDR3 length: 12 amino acids. Germline V lookup: CDR1 SGHRS, CDR2 YFSETQ. In DNA form, the CDR3 reads TGCGCCAGCAGCTTGTTCGGGAACGAGCAGTACTTC. It translates to CASSLFGNEQYF.

This clonotype was picked up many times. The chain combines TRBV7-9 with TRBJ2-7, with D perhaps TRBD2 (6 bases). The CDR3 is 13 residues long. Germline V gene sequence: CDR1 SEHNR, CDR2 FQNEAQ (reference sequence). V lost 8 bases to trimming and J lost 1 base, with 12 bases between them. The CDR3 protein is CASGGQASYEQYF. For the CDR3, the DNA is TGTGCCAGCGGAGGGCAGGCGTCCTACGAGCAGTACTTC. The whole variable domain, remainder taken from reference TRBV7-9 and TRBJ2-7, is DTGVSQNPRHKITKRGQNVTFRCDPISEHNRLYWYRQTLGQGPEFLTYFQNEAQLEKSRLLSDRFSAERPKGSFSTLEIQRTEQGDSAMYLCASGGQASYEQYFGPGTRLTVT.

Points on this clonotype: Just one base apart from a much larger clone, this may be a read error. The CDR3 spells CASSPGLAGKYEQYF. CDR3 nucleotide sequence: TGTGCCAGCAGCCCGGGACTAGCGGGAAAGTACGAGCAGTACTTC. The gene calls are TRBV7-2 and TRBJ2-7, with TRBD2 identical over 13 bases. With V trimmed by 5 bases and J by 4 bases, 5 bases remained unmatched. Germline CDR1 is SGHTA and CDR2 is FQGNSA. This CDR3 comprises 15 residues.

The rearrangement uses TRBV7-2 and TRBJ2-5; no reliable D call. Trimming took off 11 bases at V and 4 bases at J, with 17 bases between the two ends. Germline V CDR1 and CDR2: SGHTA, FQGNSA. CDR3 length equals 13 residues. The CDR3 sequence: CAWAHGLPETQYF. In DNA form, the CDR3 reads TGTGCCTGGGCTCACGGCTTACCAGAGACCCAGTACTTC. The variable domain in full, completed from reference TRBV7-2 and TRBJ2-5, reads GAGVSQSPSNKVTEKGKDVELRCDPISGHTALYWYRQSLGQGLEFLIYFQGNSAPDKSGLPSDRFSAERTGGSVSTLTIQRTQQEDSAVYLCAWAHGLPETQYFGPGTRLLVL.

This clonotype was seen repeatedly, ten times or more. J is TRBJ1-5 and V is TRBV7-2; D remains ambiguous. V was cut by 3 bases and J by 0 bases, with 21 bases left in between. Germline values: CDR1 SGHTA, CDR2 FQGNSA. The CDR3 consists of 19 residues. As DNA, the CDR3 is TGTGCCAGCAGCTTGGGGTGGGATAAGGTTGTGAGTAGCAATCAGCCCCAGCATTTT. This codes for CASSLGWDKVVSSNQPQHF.

The chain is built from TRBV7-2 and TRBJ2-5; D possibly corresponds to TRBD1 (5 bases). There are 13 residues in the CDR3. Looked up from germline, CDR1 is SGHTA and CDR2 is FQGNSA. Between the trimmed V and J ends, which lost 5 bases and 4 bases, there was a span of 11 bases. This chain's CDR3 is CASSQAQGETQYF. The CDR3 coding sequence is TGTGCCAGCAGCCAAGCCCAGGGAGAGACCCAGTACTTC.

This rearrangement joins TRBV5-1 to TRBJ1-1, with 8 bases identical to TRBD1. There are 15 residues in the CDR3. Germline values: CDR1 SGHRS, CDR2 YFSETQ. V shed 3 bases and J 4 bases; nucleotides not matched to a gene: 8. The DNA for the CDR3 is TGCGCCAGCAGCTGGAGACAGGGGCGAGTCACTGAAGCTTTCTTT. Translation: CASSWRQGRVTEAFF.

The chain uses TRBV7-2 and TRBJ1-1; TRBD1 is a possible D gene (6 bases). CDR1 SGHTA and CDR2 FQGNSA come from the germline V gene. V was cut by 5 bases and J by 5 bases, with 24 bases left in between. The CDR3 consists of 17 residues. This chain's CDR3 is CASSTRAGEAPGTEAFF. CDR3 DNA sequence: TGTGCCAGCAGCACGCGGGCAGGGGAGGCCCCGGGGACTGAAGCTTTCTTT.

This clonotype was found many times. V usage is TRBV6-6 and J usage is TRBJ2-7; D ambiguous. Germline V gene lookup returns CDR1 MNHNY and CDR2 SVGAGI (reference sequence). The CDR3 loop spans 11 amino acids. V shed 6 bases and J shed 5 bases, with 8 bases lying between them. CDR3 amino acids: CASRTTDEQYF. The CDR3 coding sequence is TGTGCCAGCAGAACGACGGACGAGCAGTACTTC.

This clonotype was recorded many times. The CDR3 coding sequence is TGTGCCATCAGTGACACCGGGACAAGGAATCGTTCTGGGGCCAACGTCCTGACTTTC. This translates into CAISDTGTRNRSGANVLTF. The chain is built from TRBV10-3 and TRBJ2-6; possibly TRBD1 for D (6 bases). The V gene's germline CDR1 is ENHRY and CDR2 SYGVKD. The CDR3 length is 19 residues. Between the trimmed V and J ends, which lost 3 bases and 1 base, there was a span of 19 bases.

As concerns this clonotype: One end of the junction varies from germline; a read error may be responsible. The chain combines TRBV5-1 with TRBJ2-7; 11 bases map to TRBD2. Germline CDR1 and CDR2: SGHRS and YFSETQ. The CDR3 covers 16 residues. The CDR3 coding sequence is TGTGCCAGCAGCCCTACGGGGACTAGCGGTTCCTACGAGCAGTACTTC. Its protein product is CASSPTGTSGSYEQYF. Full variable domain (remainder filled in from reference TRBV5-1 and TRBJ2-7): KAGVTQTPRYLIKTRGQQVTLSCSPISGHRSVSWYQQTPGQGLQFLFEYFSETQRNKGNFPGRFSGRQFSNSRSEMNVSTLELGDSALYLCASSPTGTSGSYEQYFGPGTRLTVT.

The chain combines TRBV7-9 with TRBJ1-1; TRBD1 is a possible D gene (6 bases). The germline V and J ends were trimmed by 5 bases and 5 bases, with 18 bases remaining between them. Germline V gene data show CDR1 as SEHNR and CDR2 as FQNEAQ (reference sequence). This CDR3 has 15 residues. CDR3 DNA sequence: TGTGCCAGCAGCACATACAGGGTAGGAGGGACTGAAGCTTTCTTT. It codes for CASSTYRVGGTEAFF.

This clonotype was seen at least ten times. This chain uses TRBV10-3 with TRBJ1-4; TRBD1 matches at 8 bases. Trimming removed 0 bases from V and 8 bases from J; junction bases left unmatched: 8. The CDR3 has 16 residues. The V gene's germline CDR1 is ENHRY and CDR2 SYGVKD. The CDR3 region is CAISESRAGGEEKLFF. In DNA form, the CDR3 reads TGTGCCATCAGTGAGTCGCGGGCAGGGGGCGAGGAAAAACTGTTTTTT.

This clonotype came up many times. The V call is TRBV7-2, the J call TRBJ1-1; D not resolved. The CDR3 loop spans 12 amino acids. The V gene lost 1 base and the J gene lost 7 bases, with 7 bases spanning the gap. Per germline, CDR1 SGHTA and CDR2 FQGNSA. CDR3 in amino acids: CASSLDGDEAFF. The CDR3 region has the DNA TGTGCCAGCAGCTTAGACGGGGATGAAGCTTTCTTT. Full variable domain (rest looked up from reference TRBV7-2 and TRBJ1-1): GAGVSQSPSNKVTEKGKDVELRCDPISGHTALYWYRQSLGQGLEFLIYFQGNSAPDKSGLPSDRFSAERTGGSVSTLTIQRTQQEDSAVYLCASSLDGDEAFFGQGTRLTVV.

V and J are TRBV12-3 or TRBV12-4 and TRBJ2-5; D perhaps matches TRBD1 (6 bases). The CDR3 length is 14 residues. Trimming pared 3 bases from V and 5 bases from J, leaving 13 bases between. The CDR3 here is CASSFRGQMETQYF. The CDR3 coding sequence is TGTGCCAGCAGTTTTAGGGGACAAATGGAGACCCAGTACTTC.

In nucleotides, the CDR3 is TGTGCCATCTTCATAGGCGACGAGCAGTACTTC. Translation: CAIFIGDEQYF. The rearrangement joins TRBV6-2 or TRBV6-3 to TRBJ2-7, with D hard to call. The germline V gene has CDR1 MNHEY and CDR2 SVGEGT. V dropped 10 bases and J dropped 5 bases, with 12 bases sitting between them. CDR3 size: 11 residues.

The CDR3 DNA is TGTGCCAGCAGTGATATACGAAGCAATCAGCCCCAGCATTTT. Encoded protein: CASSDIRSNQPQHF. The rearrangement links TRBV6-1 to TRBJ1-5, with D unresolved. CDR1 and CDR2 (germline): MNHNS, SASEGT. Trimming removed 3 bases at V and 1 base at J, with 7 bases between. CDR3 length equals 14 residues.

This chain links TRBV25-1 with TRBJ1-2; TRBD1 agrees at 7 bases. Germline assignment: CDR1 MGHDK and CDR2 SYGVNS. CDR3 length: 15 amino acids. CDR3 protein: CARDATGANLYGYTF. The CDR3 nucleotides are TGTGCTAGAGATGCTACAGGGGCTAACCTCTATGGCTACACCTTC.

This clonotype occurred a few times. V and J are TRBV12-3 or TRBV12-4 and TRBJ1-1; unclear D gene. Trimming cost V 1 base and J 0 bases, with 9 bases left between them. The CDR3 is 15 amino acids. The CDR3 loop reads CASSLVTWVNTEAFF. In nucleotides, the CDR3 is TGTGCCAGCAGTTTAGTAACCTGGGTGAACACTGAAGCTTTCTTT.

There are many counts of this clonotype. The gene calls are TRBV5-1 and TRBJ1-5, with 9 bases aligning to TRBD1. V was pared by 4 bases and J by 8 bases, with 13 bases of the junction left unmatched. CDR3 size: 16 residues. Germline CDR1 and CDR2: SGHRS and YFSETQ. Here the CDR3 DNA reads TGCGCCAGCAGCATAACCGGGACAGGGCGGAACGAGCCCCAGCATTTT. Amino acid sequence: CASSITGTGRNEPQHF.

This clonotype was detected ten times or more. The chain uses TRBV29-1 and TRBJ2-7, with 7 bases lining up with TRBD1. The CDR3 spans 14 residues. The germline CDR1 and CDR2 sequences are SQVTM and ANQGSEA. J lost 2 bases, V lost 1 base, and 5 bases had no gene match. The CDR3 here is CSVEATDRAYEQYF. The CDR3 region has the DNA TGCAGCGTTGAAGCCACCGACAGGGCCTACGAGCAGTACTTC.

The chain combines TRBV6-5 with TRBJ1-2; D perhaps matches TRBD1 (6 bases). Germline V gene sequence: CDR1 MNHEY, CDR2 SVGAGI. Between the trimmed V and J ends, which lost 7 bases and 8 bases, there was a span of 14 bases. This CDR3 has 12 amino acids. CDR3 residues: CASNRALGGYTF. CDR3 sequence (DNA): TGTGCCAGCAACAGGGCCCTGGGAGGCTACACCTTC.

The chain links TRBV20-1 to TRBJ2-7; 15 bases match TRBD2. Germline V CDR1 and CDR2: DFQATT, SNEGSKA (reference sequence). The trim removed 3 bases at V and 3 bases at J, leaving 12 bases unmatched. The CDR3 totals 18 residues. The DNA of the CDR3 is TGCAGTGCTAGTCCTACCGGTGGGACTAGCGGGGGGCTCTACGAGCAGTACTTC. Amino acids: CSASPTGGTSGGLYEQYF.

In DNA form, the CDR3 reads TGTGCCAGCAGCTTGGCGATACACGGACAAGAGACCCAGTACTTC. This gives the protein CASSLAIHGQETQYF. This chain joins TRBV5-5 and TRBJ2-5; the D is unclear. Trimming stripped 0 bases from V and 2 bases from J, with 11 bases between. The CDR3 runs to 15 residues. Per the germline V gene, CDR1 is SGHKS and CDR2 is YYEKEE (reference sequence).